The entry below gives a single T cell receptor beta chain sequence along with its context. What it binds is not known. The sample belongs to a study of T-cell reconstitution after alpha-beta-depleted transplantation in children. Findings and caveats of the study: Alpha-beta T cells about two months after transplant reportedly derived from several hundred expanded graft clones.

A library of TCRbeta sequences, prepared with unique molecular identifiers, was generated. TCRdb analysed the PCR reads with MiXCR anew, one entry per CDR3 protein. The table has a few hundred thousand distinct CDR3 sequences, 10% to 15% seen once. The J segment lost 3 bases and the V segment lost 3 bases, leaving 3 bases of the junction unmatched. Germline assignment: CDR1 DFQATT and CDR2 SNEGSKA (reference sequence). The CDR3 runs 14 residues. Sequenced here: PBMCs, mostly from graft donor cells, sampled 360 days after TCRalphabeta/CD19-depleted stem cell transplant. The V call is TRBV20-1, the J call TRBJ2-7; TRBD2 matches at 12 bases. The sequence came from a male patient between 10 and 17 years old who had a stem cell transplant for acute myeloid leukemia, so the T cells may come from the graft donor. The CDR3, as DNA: TGCAGTGCTAGCCGACTAGCGGGAGTCTACGAGCAGTACTTC. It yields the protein CSASRLAGVYEQYF.